The rows below give T cell receptor beta chains drawn from one sample of a study of blood T cell repertoires in COVID-19. Clones were read by immunoSEQ multiplex PCR, and TCRdb kept only the in-frame ones, dropping some. This sample has nearly 95,000 clones, with approximately 80% found just once. The sequenced sample consisted of peripheral blood. The receptors here all came from a human donor in a cohort sampled during active COVID-19. Both conserved end residues are part of each CDR3. The D gene is left open where the match is weak. The size entry is marked missing in some rows and otherwise reads once, few, many or a size class.

TRBV4-1	once	NA	TRBJ2-1	TGCGCCAGCAGCCAAGAAGTAGCGGTTCTTCCGGGCAATGAGCAGTTCTTC	CASSQEVAVLPGNEQFF
TRBV7-9	few	NA	TRBJ2-7	TGTGCCAGCAGCCCCACACCTTACGAGCAGTACTTC	CASSPTPYEQYF
TRBV2	NA	NA	TRBJ2-1	TGTGCCAGCAGGACTCGAGGGCCGAGATACAATGAGCAGTTCTTC	CASRTRGPRYNEQFF
TRBV12-5	NA	NA	TRBJ2-3	TGTGCTAGTGGTGCGACAGATACGCAGTATTTT	CASGATDTQYF
TRBV11-2	NA	TRBD1	TRBJ1-3	TGTGCCAGCACCTCGGGACAGAGCTCTGGAAACACCATATATTTT	CASTSGQSSGNTIYF
TRBV5-5	NA	NA	TRBJ1-1	TGTGCCAGCAGCGGGGGAGGTCGGGTTGAAGCTTTCTTT	CASSGGGRVEAFF
TRBV28	NA	NA	TRBJ1-1	TGTGCCAGCAGTTCCTCGCCGAGGCACACTGAAGCTTTCTTT	CASSSSPRHTEAFF
TRBV7-9	NA	NA	TRBJ1-5	TGTGCCAGCAGCTTATATGGGGAGGGTCAGCCCCAGCATTTT	CASSLYGEGQPQHF
TRBV9	NA	NA	TRBJ1-3	TGTGCCAGCAGCGTAGCTGGGGGCAGGGCGGGAAACACCATATATTTT	CASSVAGGRAGNTIYF
TRBV28	NA	NA	TRBJ1-1	TGTGCCAGCATCCGTGGAGGGGTTGGCACTGAAGCTTTCTTT	CASIRGGVGTEAFF
TRBV28	NA	TRBD2	TRBJ2-1	TGTGCCAGCAGTTTATATCTCCGGGAGGGCCACAATGAGCAGTTCTTC	CASSLYLREGHNEQFF
TRBV5-8	few	TRBD2	TRBJ2-1	TGTGCCAGCAGCTTGTTAGCGGGAGTCTCTAATGAGCAGTTCTTC	CASSLLAGVSNEQFF
TRBV2	once	NA	TRBJ1-5	TGTGCCACCGGGGGGGATAGCAATCAGCCCCAGCATTTT	CATGGDSNQPQHF
TRBV6-5	NA	NA	TRBJ1-5	TGTGCCAGCAGGCGATGGGGAGATCAGCCCCAGCATTTT	CASRRWGDQPQHF
TRBV2	NA	TRBD1	TRBJ1-2	TGTGCCAGCACCCGTGGGACAGTTAACTATGGCTACACCTTC	CASTRGTVNYGYTF
TRBV10-3	NA	NA	TRBJ2-7	TGTGCCATCACCCAGACCATAGCCCACGAGCAGTACTTC	CAITQTIAHEQYF
TRBV9	NA	TRBD2	TRBJ2-7	TGTGCCAGCAGCGCAGGGACTAGTGGGGAGCAGTACTTC	CASSAGTSGEQYF
TRBV20-1	NA	NA	TRBJ2-3	TGCAGTGCTAGTGCGGACTCCACATTGACAGATACGCAGTATTTT	CSASADSTLTDTQYF
TRBV28	NA	TRBD1	TRBJ1-5	TGTGCCAGCAGATCCGAGCCACACTCAACAGGGGAACAGCCCCAGCATTTT	CASRSEPHSTGEQPQHF
TRBV24-1	NA	NA	TRBJ2-3	TGTGCCACCAGGGGGACTGACACAGTGGATACGCAGTATTTT	CATRGTDTVDTQYF
TRBV2	NA	TRBD1	TRBJ2-3	TGTGCCAGCAGCACGACAGGGCTAAGCACAGATACGCAGTATTTT	CASSTTGLSTDTQYF
TRBV28	NA	TRBD1	TRBJ1-3	TGTGCCAGCATCTCAGGGGGCTCTGGAAACACCATATATTTT	CASISGGSGNTIYF
TRBV28	NA	NA	TRBJ2-1	TGTGCCAGCAAACGGTACAATGAGCAGTTCTTC	CASKRYNEQFF
TRBV19	few	TRBD1	TRBJ2-1	TGTGCCAGTAGTACATTGCCGGGACAGGGCTACAATGAGCAGTTCTTC	CASSTLPGQGYNEQFF
TRBV19	NA	NA	TRBJ2-2	TGTGCCAGTCGGGGTTCGGCGGCGAGCACCGGGGAGCTGTTTTTT	CASRGSAASTGELFF
TRBV18	NA	TRBD1	TRBJ1-6	TGTGCCAGTCTCCGGGACAGGGACGGGCCCCTCCACTTT	CASLRDRDGPLHF
TRBV3-1/TRBV3-2	NA	TRBD2	TRBJ2-1	TGTGCCAGCAGCCAAGCCTTCGGACTAGCGGGAATCAATGAGCAGTTCTTC	CASSQAFGLAGINEQFF
TRBV27	once	TRBD1	TRBJ1-4	TGTGCCAGCCTCACCCGGTGGACAGGAAGGAGGGGAACTAATGAAAAACTGTTTTTT	CASLTRWTGRRGTNEKLFF
TRBV7-2	NA	TRBD2	TRBJ2-1	TGTGCCAGCAGCTTGCGACTAGCGGGGGGTTACAATGAGCAGTTCTTC	CASSLRLAGGYNEQFF
TRBV5-1	NA	NA	TRBJ2-3	TGCGCCAGCAGCTGGGAACTAGGTTCAGATACGCAGTATTTT	CASSWELGSDTQYF
TRBV18	NA	NA	TRBJ2-1	TGTGCCAGCTCAGGGGGCCTACAATACAATGAGCAGTTCTTC	CASSGGLQYNEQFF
TRBV7-6	NA	TRBD2	TRBJ2-1	TGTGCCAGCAGCTTAGCGGGGACTACCTACAATGAGCAGTTCTTC	CASSLAGTTYNEQFF
TRBV3-1/TRBV3-2	NA	NA	TRBJ2-7	TGTGCCAGCAGCCAATTAACAGGACTATACTACGAGCAGTACTTC	CASSQLTGLYYEQYF
TRBV6-1	NA	TRBD2	TRBJ2-1	TGTGCCAGCAGTGAAGATCGGCTCCTAGCGGGAGGATTCAATGAGCAGTTCTTC	CASSEDRLLAGGFNEQFF
TRBV3-1/TRBV3-2	NA	TRBD2	TRBJ2-5	TGTGCCAGCAGCCAAGGCGGGAGGAGGTGGGGAGAGACCCAGTACTTC	CASSQGGRRWGETQYF
TRBV6-5	NA	NA	TRBJ1-6	TGTGCCAGCACTCCGACGACAAATTCACCCCTCCACTTT	CASTPTTNSPLHF
TRBV7-6	NA	TRBD1	TRBJ1-1	TGTGCCAGCAGCTTAGCGGGAGGACAGGGAAACACTGAAGCTTTCTTT	CASSLAGGQGNTEAFF
TRBV5-4	NA	TRBD1	TRBJ1-1	TGTGCCAGCAGCTTGGGGACAGGGGGGTACACTGAAGCTTTCTTT	CASSLGTGGYTEAFF
TRBV6-1	NA	NA	TRBJ1-1	TGTGCCAGCAGTGAGGCAGGGGACACTGAAGCTTTCTTT	CASSEAGDTEAFF
TRBV7-3	NA	NA	TRBJ2-5	TGTGCCAGCAGCCCTCAGGGTCAAGAGACCCAGTACTTC	CASSPQGQETQYF
TRBV19	NA	NA	TRBJ1-2	TGTGCCAGTAGTATTCGGGGGAACTATGGCTACACCTTC	CASSIRGNYGYTF
TRBV12-3/TRBV12-4	NA	NA	TRBJ1-2	TGTGCCAGCAGTTTTGGTGGGGCGCAGGGCTACACCTTC	CASSFGGAQGYTF
TRBV23-1	NA	TRBD1	TRBJ2-7	TGCGCCAGCAGCCAGGGACAGGGTTACTCCTACGAGCAGTACTTC	CASSQGQGYSYEQYF
TRBV5-4	NA	NA	TRBJ2-5	TGTGCCAGCAGCTTGCGGACGGCGGGAAGAGAGACCCAGTACTTC	CASSLRTAGRETQYF
TRBV19	NA	NA	TRBJ2-5	TGTGCCAGTAGTGCCAGGGGTCAAGGGACCCAGTACTTC	CASSARGQGTQYF
TRBV2	NA	NA	TRBJ2-1	TGTGCCAGCAGTTTCAACGGGATATCCTACAATGAGCAGTTCTTC	CASSFNGISYNEQFF
TRBV11-3	NA	TRBD1	TRBJ2-2	TGTGCCAGCAGTCAAAGGACAGGGGGTCAAACCGGGGAGCTGTTTTTT	CASSQRTGGQTGELFF
TRBV12-3/TRBV12-4	few	NA	TRBJ2-2	TGTGCCAGCAGCCGGTATACCGGGGAGCTGTTTTTT	CASSRYTGELFF
TRBV3-1/TRBV3-2	NA	TRBD1	TRBJ2-7	TGTGCCAGCAGACCTTACAGGGGGGCAGGCGAGCAGTACTTC	CASRPYRGAGEQYF
TRBV6-1	NA	NA	TRBJ1-3	TGTGCCAGCAGTGAAAGCAGGGATTGGGGAAACACCATATATTTT	CASSESRDWGNTIYF
TRBV19	NA	NA	TRBJ2-3	TGTGCCAGTAGGGGCGATACGCAGTATTTT	CASRGDTQYF